The TCR beta chain under discussion was sequenced for a study of regulatory T cells in long-lasting Graves disease. Broader study findings: Persistent disease exhibited a predilection for TRBV28, TRBJ1-2 and TRBJ2-5.

With 9 bases removed from V and 8 bases from J, the gap between germline ends came to 11 bases. The CDR3 sequence is 11 residues long. Germline V gives CDR1 SNHLY, CDR2 FYNNEI. Building the TCR beta libraries relied on iRepertoire HTBI primers, and CDR3 regions underwent Arm-PCR. TCRdb recomputed calls from the multiplex PCR reads with MiXCR, one row per CDR3 protein. The sample holds hundreds of thousands of distinct CDR3 sequences, around 30% seen once. For this clonotype: Its antigen is not known.

The time point here: persistent/refractory GD, antithyroid drugs over 5 years with positive TRAb. Preparation of the TCR library used RNA extracted from PBMCs. Patients came through an endocrinology department, and that department was in Xi'an, China. The source of this sequence is a female donor with Graves disease. The sample consisted of peripheral blood mononuclear cells (PBMCs), taken when the disease was refractory, from a patient treated with antithyroid drugs. This chain uses TRBV2 with TRBJ2-1, with D maybe TRBD1 (6 bases). The CDR3 DNA reads TGTGCCAGGAGCACAGGGTATGAGCAGTTCTTC. Protein product: CARSTGYEQFF.